This T cell receptor beta chain was obtained from a study of blood T cell repertoires in COVID-19. Overall study context: In each case, the material was cDNA or gDNA derived from T cells, B-cell-depleted T cells, or PBMCs.

Authors' processing steps: Reference gene primer amplification gave nucleated cell count estimates. Measured with immunoSEQ multiplex PCR; TCRdb has only the in-frame clones, and not every one. That table gives V, J and clone size, and the DNA gave D and trimming. The sample includes fewer than 200,000 clones, roughly four fifths of them seen just once. V shed 3 bases and J 2 bases; nucleotides not matched to a gene: 7. Germline-derived CDR1 and CDR2 are DFQATT and SNEGSKA (reference sequence). The CDR3 runs 14 residues. The TCR originated in a woman aged 70 to 79 with COVID-19, enrolled during active disease. The chain is built from TRBV20-1 and TRBJ2-7; 7 nucleotides agree with TRBD2. Sequenced: peripheral blood. CDR3 nucleotides: TGCAGTGCTAGTCGAGGCAGCGGGGCCTACGAGCAGTACTTC. Encoded protein: CSASRGSGAYEQYF.